This is a list of T cell receptor beta chains from one sample in a study of human T cells and chemical hapten exposure. MiXCR, applied by TCRdb to the RACE reads, yields one record per CDR3 protein. Of over 95,000 distinct CDR3 sequences listed, around an eighth were seen once; the top ten hold approximately 2.1%. This specimen consisted of whole blood, obtained in connection with sensitization to the hapten diphenylcyclopropenone (DPC). These receptors came from a woman aged 35 to 49 with alopecia areata. Some clones in this sample may be carry-over from other donors' samples. The CDR3 runs from the conserved cysteine through the conserved F or W. The D gene is left open where the match is weak. Size values are once, few and many counts, or a class for expanded clones, and some rows have none.

length: 15; V: TRBV30; size: .; J: TRBJ1-1; D: TRBD1; CDR3: CAWSPLGQGATEAFF; DNA: TGTGCCTGGAGTCCTTTGGGACAGGGGGCCACTGAAGCTTTCTTT
length: 13; V: TRBV29-1; size: few; J: TRBJ2-5; D: .; CDR3: CSPRNGEFGTQYF; DNA: TGCAGCCCCAGGAATGGGGAATTTGGGACCCAGTACTTC
length: 19; V: TRBV7-6; size: .; J: TRBJ2-3; D: .; CDR3: CASSLYLPPIQGNGDTQYF; DNA: TGTGCCAGCAGCTTATATCTCCCCCCGATACAGGGTAACGGAGATACGCAGTATTTT
length: 12; V: TRBV6-2/TRBV6-3; size: many; J: TRBJ1-5; D: .; CDR3: CASSYSYQPQHF; DNA: TGTGCCAGCAGTTACAGCTATCAGCCCCAGCATTTT
length: 16; V: TRBV27; size: .; J: TRBJ1-1; D: TRBD1; CDR3: CASRGIPTGGHTEAFF; DNA: TGTGCCAGCAGAGGGATCCCGACAGGGGGGCACACTGAAGCTTTCTTT
length: 13; V: TRBV29-1; size: .; J: TRBJ2-5; D: TRBD1; CDR3: CSVQTGARETQYF; DNA: TGCAGCGTACAGACAGGGGCCAGAGAGACCCAGTACTTC
length: 15; V: TRBV4-3; size: .; J: TRBJ1-4; D: .; CDR3: CASSQELGFNEKLFF; DNA: TGCGCCAGCAGCCAAGAATTGGGGTTTAATGAAAAACTGTTTTTT
length: 16; V: TRBV28; size: .; J: TRBJ2-1; D: TRBD2; CDR3: CASSFPGEGVLDEQFF; DNA: TGTGCCAGCAGTTTCCCCGGGGAGGGAGTGTTGGATGAGCAGTTCTTC
length: 16; V: TRBV7-2; size: many; J: TRBJ2-2; D: .; CDR3: CASSLNPSTNTGELFF; DNA: TGTGCCAGCAGCTTAAATCCGTCAACCAACACCGGGGAGCTGTTTTTT
length: 15; V: TRBV12-5; size: .; J: TRBJ2-1; D: TRBD1; CDR3: CASALWTGGYNEQFF; DNA: TGTGCTAGTGCCCTTTGGACAGGGGGCTACAATGAGCAGTTCTTC
length: 16; V: TRBV11-3; size: many; J: TRBJ2-1; D: TRBD2; CDR3: CASSLGASGAYNEQFF; DNA: TGTGCCAGCAGCTTAGGGGCTAGCGGGGCGTACAATGAGCAGTTCTTC
length: 13; V: TRBV2; size: few; J: TRBJ1-1; D: TRBD1; CDR3: CASNGQGYPEAFF; DNA: TGTGCCAGCAATGGACAGGGTTACCCTGAAGCTTTCTTT
length: 12; V: TRBV29-1; size: few; J: TRBJ1-2; D: TRBD1; CDR3: CSVTGGDYGYTF; DNA: TGCAGCGTTACAGGGGGCGACTATGGCTACACCTTC
length: 13; V: TRBV3-1; size: few; J: TRBJ1-1; D: .; CDR3: CASSHAQGPEAFF; DNA: TGTGCCAGCAGCCACGCCCAGGGGCCCGAAGCTTTCTTT
length: 12; V: TRBV5-6; size: few; J: TRBJ2-7; D: .; CDR3: CASSLWEREQYF; DNA: TGTGCCAGCAGCTTATGGGAGAGGGAGCAGTACTTC
length: 15; V: TRBV6-2/TRBV6-3; size: many; J: TRBJ2-7; D: .; CDR3: CASRHGRPANHEQYF; DNA: TGTGCCAGCAGGCACGGACGGCCTGCCAACCACGAGCAGTACTTC
length: 16; V: TRBV7-3; size: .; J: TRBJ1-4; D: TRBD1; CDR3: CASSPTGQDVNEKLFF; DNA: TGTGCCAGCAGCCCAACCGGACAGGATGTTAATGAAAAACTGTTTTTT
length: 16; V: TRBV10-3; size: many; J: TRBJ1-5; D: .; CDR3: CAISESGRGSNQPQHF; DNA: TGTGCCATCAGTGAGTCAGGGAGGGGGTCCAATCAGCCCCAGCATTTT
length: 14; V: TRBV28; size: .; J: TRBJ2-7; D: .; CDR3: CASSLGGPTYEQYF; DNA: TGTGCCAGCAGTTTGGGGGGCCCTACCTACGAGCAGTACTTC
length: 14; V: TRBV6-2/TRBV6-3; size: many; J: TRBJ2-1; D: .; CDR3: CASSYDRRSNEQFF; DNA: TGTGCCAGCAGTTATGATCGGAGGTCCAATGAGCAGTTCTTC
length: 13; V: TRBV9; size: .; J: TRBJ2-5; D: .; CDR3: CASSEHVQETQYF; DNA: TGTGCCAGCAGCGAGCATGTTCAAGAGACCCAGTACTTC
length: 16; V: TRBV28; size: many; J: TRBJ1-5; D: .; CDR3: CASSLRLTGVGQPQHF; DNA: TGTGCCAGCAGTCTGAGATTAACGGGAGTGGGTCAGCCCCAGCATTTT
length: 15; V: TRBV7-7; size: many; J: TRBJ2-1; D: TRBD2; CDR3: CASSRGLAGIDEQFF; DNA: TGTGCTAGCAGCAGAGGACTAGCGGGTATCGATGAGCAGTTCTTC
length: 17; V: TRBV27; size: .; J: TRBJ2-2; D: TRBD1; CDR3: CASSQDGTGLYTGELFF; DNA: TGTGCCAGCAGCCAGGACGGGACAGGGCTTTACACCGGGGAGCTGTTTTTT
length: 12; V: TRBV29-1; size: many; J: TRBJ2-7; D: .; CDR3: CSVVGQGYEQYF; DNA: TGCAGCGTTGTAGGGCAGGGCTACGAGCAGTACTTC
length: 14; V: TRBV4-3; size: .; J: TRBJ2-1; D: TRBD2; CDR3: CASSRRGLAVEQFF; DNA: TGCGCCAGCAGCCGAAGGGGACTAGCAGTTGAGCAGTTCTTC
length: 14; V: TRBV27; size: few; J: TRBJ1-2; D: .; CDR3: CASSLDRTNYGYTF; DNA: TGTGCCAGCAGTTTGGACCGTACTAACTATGGCTACACCTTC
length: 17; V: TRBV23-1; size: few; J: TRBJ2-6; D: .; CDR3: CASSRERTSSGANVLTF; DNA: TGCGCCAGCAGTCGAGAAAGGACCAGCTCTGGGGCCAACGTCCTGACTTTC
length: 13; V: TRBV29-1; size: .; J: TRBJ1-1; D: .; CDR3: CSVEGGDAFEAFF; DNA: TGCAGCGTTGAAGGGGGTGACGCCTTCGAAGCTTTCTTT
length: 13; V: TRBV20-1; size: .; J: TRBJ2-7; D: .; CDR3: CSALRDGIYEQYF; DNA: TGCAGTGCCCTGCGGGACGGGATCTACGAGCAGTACTTC
length: 13; V: TRBV7-9; size: few; J: TRBJ1-6; D: .; CDR3: CASRGDGGSPLHF; DNA: TGTGCCAGCAGGGGGGATGGCGGCTCACCCCTCCACTTT
length: 13; V: TRBV7-3; size: few; J: TRBJ2-1; D: .; CDR3: CASSLGAGNEQFF; DNA: TGTGCCAGCAGCTTAGGCGCCGGCAATGAGCAGTTCTTC
length: 21; V: TRBV6-2/TRBV6-3; size: few; J: TRBJ2-7; D: TRBD2; CDR3: CASSYSTEGLAGGRVDYEQYF; DNA: TGTGCCAGCAGTTACTCGACGGAAGGACTAGCGGGAGGCCGGGTTGATTACGAGCAGTACTTC
length: 15; V: TRBV7-9; size: .; J: TRBJ1-1; D: .; CDR3: CASSSRRGARTEAFF; DNA: TGTGCCAGCAGCTCTCGTCGGGGGGCGAGGACTGAAGCTTTCTTT
length: 13; V: TRBV5-4; size: few; J: TRBJ1-2; D: .; CDR3: CASSSEVGYGYTF; DNA: TGTGCCAGCAGCTCGGAGGTCGGTTATGGCTACACCTTC
length: 12; V: TRBV7-2; size: .; J: TRBJ1-1; D: .; CDR3: CASSASLVEGYF; DNA: TGTGCCAGCAGCGCATCTTTGGTCGAGGGTTACTTT
length: 14; V: TRBV6-6; size: many; J: TRBJ2-5; D: TRBD1; CDR3: CASSAYRGRETQYF; DNA: TGTGCCAGCAGTGCCTACAGGGGGCGAGAGACCCAGTACTTC
length: 17; V: TRBV5-4; size: many; J: TRBJ1-4; D: .; CDR3: CASSLGGGNPFREKLFF; DNA: TGTGCCAGCAGCCTCGGCGGGGGAAATCCCTTCCGTGAAAAACTGTTTTTT
length: 15; V: TRBV27; size: .; J: TRBJ2-7; D: TRBD1; CDR3: CASSLRFTGGDEQYF; DNA: TGTGCCAGCAGTTTAAGGTTCACAGGGGGCGACGAGCAGTACTTC
length: 14; V: TRBV7-9; size: few; J: TRBJ2-1; D: .; CDR3: CASSLEEVYNEQFF; DNA: TGTGCCAGCAGCTTAGAGGAGGTCTACAATGAGCAGTTCTTC
length: 12; V: TRBV28; size: .; J: TRBJ2-1; D: .; CDR3: CASRSTRLGWLF; DNA: TGTGCCAGCAGATCTACTAGACTCGGGTGGCTCTTC
length: 15; V: TRBV29-1; size: .; J: TRBJ2-5; D: TRBD1; CDR3: CSVVTQGQGRETQYF; DNA: TGCAGCGTTGTAACACAAGGACAGGGACGAGAGACCCAGTACTTC
length: 12; V: TRBV12-3/TRBV12-4; size: .; J: TRBJ2-2; D: .; CDR3: CASSFEPGELFF; DNA: TGTGCCAGCAGTTTCGAACCCGGGGAGCTGTTTTTT
length: 16; V: TRBV6-2/TRBV6-3; size: many; J: TRBJ2-1; D: TRBD2; CDR3: CASSYQGGRTLNEQFF; DNA: TGTGCCAGCAGTTATCAGGGCGGGAGAACCCTGAATGAGCAGTTCTTC
length: 14; V: TRBV28; size: .; J: TRBJ2-7; D: .; CDR3: CASSPPTGFYEQYF; DNA: TGTGCCAGCAGTCCCCCGACAGGATTCTACGAGCAGTACTTC
length: 12; V: TRBV29-1; size: few; J: TRBJ2-1; D: TRBD1; CDR3: CSVGQGFPEQFF; DNA: TGCAGCGTTGGACAGGGATTCCCGGAGCAGTTCTTC
length: 14; V: TRBV20-1; size: many; J: TRBJ2-2; D: TRBD1; CDR3: CSAQGQVNTGELFF; DNA: TGCAGTGCACAAGGACAGGTTAACACCGGGGAGCTGTTTTTT
length: 16; V: TRBV18; size: .; J: TRBJ2-3; D: .; CDR3: CASSPRGKTGADTQYF; DNA: TGTGCCAGCTCACCAAGGGGGAAGACCGGCGCAGATACGCAGTATTTT
length: 14; V: TRBV28; size: many; J: TRBJ2-5; D: TRBD1; CDR3: CATRQGGTGETQYF; DNA: TGTGCCACAAGACAGGGTGGGACGGGAGAGACCCAGTACTTC
length: 12; V: TRBV5-1; size: few; J: TRBJ1-1; D: .; CDR3: CASSYDRTEAFF; DNA: TGCGCCAGCAGCTATGACAGGACTGAAGCTTTCTTT
length: 19; V: TRBV21-1; size: few; J: TRBJ2-1; D: .; CDR3: CASSKAGDQLAGEVNEQFF; DNA: TGTGCCAGCAGCAAGGCGGGAGACCAACTAGCGGGAGAAGTCAATGAGCAGTTCTTC
length: 13; V: TRBV4-1; size: .; J: TRBJ2-7; D: .; CDR3: CASRPTGVPEQYF; DNA: TGCGCCAGCAGACCCACAGGCGTACCCGAGCAGTACTTC
length: 14; V: TRBV5-4; size: few; J: TRBJ2-1; D: .; CDR3: CASTRRGDYNEQFF; DNA: TGTGCCAGCACCCGGAGGGGGGACTACAATGAGCAGTTCTTC